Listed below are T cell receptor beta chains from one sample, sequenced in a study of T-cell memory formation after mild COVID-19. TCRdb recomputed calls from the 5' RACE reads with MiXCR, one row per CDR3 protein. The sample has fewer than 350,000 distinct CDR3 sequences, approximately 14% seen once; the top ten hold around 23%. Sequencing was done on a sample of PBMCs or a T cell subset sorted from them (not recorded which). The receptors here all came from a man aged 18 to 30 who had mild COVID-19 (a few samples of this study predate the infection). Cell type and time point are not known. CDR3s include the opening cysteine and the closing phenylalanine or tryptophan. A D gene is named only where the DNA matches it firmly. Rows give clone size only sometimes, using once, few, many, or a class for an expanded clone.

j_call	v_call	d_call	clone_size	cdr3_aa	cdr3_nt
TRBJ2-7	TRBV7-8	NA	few	CASLVYPSEQYF	TGTGCCAGCTTGGTCTATCCTTCCGAGCAGTACTTC
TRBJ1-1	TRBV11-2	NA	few	CASSLEGGRGTEAFF	TGTGCCAGCAGCTTAGAGGGGGGAAGGGGTACTGAAGCTTTCTTT
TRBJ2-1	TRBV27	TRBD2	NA	CASSLWTRGNSNEQFF	TGTGCCAGCAGTTTATGGACTAGAGGGAATTCCAATGAGCAGTTCTTC
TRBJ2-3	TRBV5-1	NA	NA	CASSLADSGDTQYF	TGCGCCAGCAGCTTGGCCGACTCAGGAGATACGCAGTATTTT
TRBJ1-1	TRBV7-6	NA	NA	CASSPVMNTEAFF	TGTGCCAGCAGCCCCGTAATGAACACTGAAGCTTTCTTT
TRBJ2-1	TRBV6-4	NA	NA	CASSDSPYNEQFF	TGTGCCAGCAGTGACTCGCCCTACAATGAGCAGTTCTTC
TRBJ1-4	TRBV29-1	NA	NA	CSVAGADEKLFF	TGCAGCGTGGCAGGGGCGGATGAAAAACTGTTTTTT
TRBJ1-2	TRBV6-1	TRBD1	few	CASTSYHGTGDGYTF	TGTGCCAGCACGAGCTACCACGGGACAGGGGATGGCTACACCTTC
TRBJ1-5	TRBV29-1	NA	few	CSVEVFRVQHF	TGCAGCGTTGAAGTGTTTAGGGTCCAGCATTTT
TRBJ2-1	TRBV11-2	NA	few	CASSRQRSSYNEQFF	TGTGCCAGCAGCCGACAGAGGAGCTCCTACAATGAGCAGTTCTTC
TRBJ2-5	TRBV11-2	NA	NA	CATSLRGQETQYF	TGTGCCACCTCTTTGCGGGGGCAGGAGACCCAGTACTTC
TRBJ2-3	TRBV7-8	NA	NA	CASSLAGHPNTQYF	TGTGCCAGCAGCTTAGCGGGCCATCCAAATACGCAGTATTTT
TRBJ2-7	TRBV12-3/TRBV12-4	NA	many	CASSLYRSSYEQYF	TGTGCCAGCAGTTTATATAGGAGCTCCTACGAGCAGTACTTC
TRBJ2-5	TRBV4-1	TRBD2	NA	CASSQPGTSSETQYF	TGCGCCAGCAGCCAACCTGGGACTAGCTCTGAGACCCAGTACTTC
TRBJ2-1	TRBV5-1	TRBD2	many	CASSFVTSGGPSSYNEQFF	TGCGCCAGCAGCTTTGTAACTAGCGGGGGGCCGAGCTCCTACAATGAGCAGTTCTTC
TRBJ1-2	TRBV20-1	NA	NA	CSALISNYGYTF	TGCAGTGCTCTTATATCTAACTATGGCTACACCTTC
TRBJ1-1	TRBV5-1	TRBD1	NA	CASSLAGGQTEAFF	TGCGCCAGCAGCTTGGCCGGGGGACAGACTGAAGCTTTCTTT
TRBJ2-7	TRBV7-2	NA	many	CASSLTSPPYEQYF	TGTGCCAGCAGCCTCACCTCTCCACCCTACGAGCAGTACTTC
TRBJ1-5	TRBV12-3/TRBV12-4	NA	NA	CASSLSSWGSNQPQHF	TGTGCCAGCAGTTTAAGTAGTTGGGGTAGCAATCAGCCCCAGCATTTT
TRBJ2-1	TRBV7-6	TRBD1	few	CASSLVQGVLDSSYNEQFF	TGTGCCAGCAGCTTAGTGCAGGGGGTCTTAGACAGCTCCTACAATGAGCAGTTCTTC
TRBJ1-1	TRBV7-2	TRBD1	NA	CASSSQGQGAFF	TGTGCCAGCAGCTCACAGGGACAGGGAGCTTTCTTT
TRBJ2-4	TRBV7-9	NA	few	CASSLPGQNRKVNIQYF	TGTGCCAGCAGCTTACCCGGACAGAATCGAAAGGTTAACATTCAGTACTTC
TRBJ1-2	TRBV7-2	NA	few	CASSSPLQAPRGYTF	TGTGCCAGCAGCTCGCCCTTACAGGCCCCGAGGGGCTACACCTTC
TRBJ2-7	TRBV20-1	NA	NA	CSARSGETYEQYF	TGCAGTGCCAGGTCCGGGGAGACCTACGAGCAGTACTTC
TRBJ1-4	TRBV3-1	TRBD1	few	CASSTKATGALGKLFF	TGTGCCAGCAGTACGAAGGCGACAGGGGCCCTAGGGAAACTGTTTTTT
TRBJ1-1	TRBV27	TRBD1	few	CASTSWAGGEAFF	TGTGCCAGCACCTCTTGGGCAGGGGGGGAAGCTTTCTTT
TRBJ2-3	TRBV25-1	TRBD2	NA	CASSAASGGRRDTQYF	TGTGCCAGCAGTGCCGCTAGCGGGGGGAGGAGAGATACGCAGTATTTT
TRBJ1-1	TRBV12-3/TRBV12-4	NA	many	CASRPQNTEAFF	TGTGCCAGCAGGCCACAGAACACTGAAGCTTTCTTT